The 11 T cell receptor beta chains in this list originate from one sample, sequenced in a study of blood T cell repertoires in COVID-19. Produced via immunoSEQ multiplex PCR; TCRdb's table is partial and in-frame only. Among over 200,000 clones listed, 81% were seen once. Source material: PBMCs or T cells enriched from blood (not recorded which). The source of these receptors is a woman in her 50s with acute COVID-19.

This clone came up many times. The chain couples TRBV3-1 (or the pseudogene TRBV3-2) to TRBJ1-5, with 8 nucleotides matching TRBD1. CDR1 and CDR2 (germline): LGHDT, YNNKEL (reference sequence). Unmatched junction bases numbered 4, after V lost 0 bases and J lost 9 bases. CDR3 length: 14 residues. The CDR3 region is CASSQETGDRPQHF. CDR3 sequence (DNA): TGTGCCAGCAGCCAAGAGACAGGGGATCGGCCCCAGCATTTT.

This chain joins TRBV28 and TRBJ2-1; 11 positions agree with TRBD2. Germline CDR1 is MDHEN and CDR2 is SYDVKM. The ends lost 6 bases at V and 2 bases at J; junction bases unmatched: 3. This CDR3 is 15 amino acids long. Written as DNA, the CDR3 is TGTGCCAGCAGGTTACTAGCGGGAGCCTACAATGAGCAGTTCTTC. Its protein is CASRLLAGAYNEQFF.

The V call is TRBV7-9, the J call TRBJ2-5; TRBD1 matches 10 bases. The germline V gene has CDR1 SEHNR and CDR2 FQNEAQ (reference sequence). V lost 6 bases and J lost 1; bases outside the gene matches: 14. CDR3 size: 18 residues. The CDR3 DNA follows: TGTGCCAGCAGTCATGACCCCCCCGACAGGGGGCCCCAAGAGACCCAGTACTTC. Its translation is CASSHDPPDRGPQETQYF.

The chain carries TRBV28 and TRBJ2-4; perhaps TRBD1 as D (5 bases). Germline CDR1 is MDHEN and CDR2 is SYDVKM. This CDR3 is built from 15 residues. Trimming stripped 7 bases from V and 6 bases from J, with 19 bases between. CDR3 protein: CASIPQSTRGNIQYF. The CDR3 coding sequence is TGTGCCAGCATTCCCCAGTCCACAAGGGGAAACATTCAGTACTTC.

The chain couples TRBV14 to TRBJ1-1; D unclear. The germline CDR1 and CDR2 sequences are SGHDN and FVKESK. V lost 0 bases to trimming and J lost 2 bases, with 13 bases between them. The CDR3 is made up of 16 amino acids. In nucleotides, the CDR3 is TGTGCCAGCAGCCAAGATCCCTTTGAGGGTAACACTGAAGCTTTCTTT. This sequence encodes CASSQDPFEGNTEAFF.

The CDR3 loop reads CASSQEAGDRSSYEQYF. The CDR3 region has the DNA TGCGCCAGCAGCCAAGAGGCGGGGGACAGGAGCTCCTACGAGCAGTACTTC. The rearrangement links TRBV4-1 to TRBJ2-7; maybe TRBD1 (8 bases). V was pared by 0 bases and J by 0 bases, with 15 bases between. The CDR3 contains 17 residues. Germline V gene data show CDR1 as MGHRA and CDR2 as YSYEKL.

The chain recombines TRBV28 with TRBJ1-5, with D possibly being TRBD1 (5 bases). V shed 8 bases and J shed 2 bases, with 13 bases lying between them. Per germline, CDR1 MDHEN and CDR2 SYDVKM. This CDR3 contains 14 residues. CDR3 sequence reads: CASLRGTGNQPQHF. For the CDR3, the DNA is TGTGCCAGCCTAAGGGGAACTGGCAATCAGCCCCAGCATTTT.

The chain uses TRBV6-5 and TRBJ2-3, with D perhaps TRBD1 (6 bases). Germline CDR1 reads MNHEY; CDR2 reads SVGAGI. The CDR3 totals 13 residues. Trimming stripped 6 bases from V and 10 bases from J, with 17 bases between. In DNA form, the CDR3 reads TGTGCCAGCAGGACTCTACAGGGTTCCGCGCAGTATTTT. It encodes CASRTLQGSAQYF.

The chain combines TRBV3-1 (or the pseudogene TRBV3-2) with TRBJ2-7; 12 bases are a match to TRBD2. This CDR3 has 15 residues. CDR1 and CDR2 (germline): LGHDT, YNNKEL (reference sequence). The ends lost 1 base at V and 7 bases at J; junction bases unmatched: 5. CDR3 region: CASSQGLAGALEQYF. The CDR3 DNA sequence: TGTGCCAGCAGCCAAGGACTAGCGGGAGCGCTTGAGCAGTACTTC.

The chain links TRBV10-3 to TRBJ2-7, with D perhaps TRBD2 (5 bases). V lost 4 bases, J lost 6 bases, and 13 bases lay in between. Germline V CDR1 and CDR2: ENHRY, SYGVKD. The CDR3 extends over 13 amino acids. CDR3 loop: CAISVFTEGEQYF. CDR3 DNA: TGTGCCATCAGTGTTTTCACAGAGGGCGAGCAGTACTTC.

The rearrangement uses TRBV12-3 or TRBV12-4 and TRBJ1-1; D might be TRBD1 (5 bases). Deletions cut 3 bases from V and 11 bases from J, with 16 bases between. The CDR3 is 13 residues long. CDR3 in amino acids: CASSFGQHPRAFF. The CDR3 nucleotides are TGTGCCAGCAGTTTTGGACAACACCCTAGGGCTTTCTTT.